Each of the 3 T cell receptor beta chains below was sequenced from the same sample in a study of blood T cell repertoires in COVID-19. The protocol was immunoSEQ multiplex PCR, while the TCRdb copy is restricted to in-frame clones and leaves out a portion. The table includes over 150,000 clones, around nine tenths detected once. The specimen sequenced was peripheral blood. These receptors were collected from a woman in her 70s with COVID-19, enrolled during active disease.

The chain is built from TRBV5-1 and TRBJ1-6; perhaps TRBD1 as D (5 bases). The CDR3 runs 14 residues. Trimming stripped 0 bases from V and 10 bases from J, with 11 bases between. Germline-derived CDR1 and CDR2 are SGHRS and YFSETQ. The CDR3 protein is CASSLAGYGSPLHF. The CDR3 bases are TGCGCCAGCAGCTTGGCAGGGTATGGCTCACCCCTCCACTTT.

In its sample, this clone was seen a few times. This chain's CDR3 is CASRRGAENTEAFF. The DNA of the CDR3 is TGTGCCAGCAGGCGGGGGGCGGAGAACACTGAAGCTTTCTTT. This sequence joins TRBV5-5 and TRBJ1-1, with a weak D call TRBD1 (6 bases). The CDR3 has 14 amino acids. V lost 5 bases and J lost 1, with 12 bases in between. Germline CDR1 and CDR2: SGHKS and YYEKEE (reference sequence). The variable domain in full, with the rest retrieved from reference TRBV5-5 and TRBJ1-1, is DAGVTQSPTHLIKTRGQQVTLRCSPISGHKSVSWYQQVLGQGPQFIFQYYEKEERGRGNFPDRFSARQFPNYSSELNVNALLLGDSALYLCASRRGAENTEAFFGQGTRLTVV.

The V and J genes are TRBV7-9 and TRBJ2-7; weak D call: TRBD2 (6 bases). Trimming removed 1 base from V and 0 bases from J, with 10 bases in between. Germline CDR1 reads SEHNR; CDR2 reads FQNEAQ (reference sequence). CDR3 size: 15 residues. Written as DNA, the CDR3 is TGTGCCAGCAGCTTAGGGGACTGGAGCTCCTACGAGCAGTACTTC. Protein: CASSLGDWSSYEQYF. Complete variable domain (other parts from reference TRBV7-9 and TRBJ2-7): DTGVSQNPRHKITKRGQNVTFRCDPISEHNRLYWYRQTLGQGPEFLTYFQNEAQLEKSRLLSDRFSAERPKGSFSTLEIQRTEQGDSAMYLCASSLGDWSSYEQYFGPGTRLTVT.